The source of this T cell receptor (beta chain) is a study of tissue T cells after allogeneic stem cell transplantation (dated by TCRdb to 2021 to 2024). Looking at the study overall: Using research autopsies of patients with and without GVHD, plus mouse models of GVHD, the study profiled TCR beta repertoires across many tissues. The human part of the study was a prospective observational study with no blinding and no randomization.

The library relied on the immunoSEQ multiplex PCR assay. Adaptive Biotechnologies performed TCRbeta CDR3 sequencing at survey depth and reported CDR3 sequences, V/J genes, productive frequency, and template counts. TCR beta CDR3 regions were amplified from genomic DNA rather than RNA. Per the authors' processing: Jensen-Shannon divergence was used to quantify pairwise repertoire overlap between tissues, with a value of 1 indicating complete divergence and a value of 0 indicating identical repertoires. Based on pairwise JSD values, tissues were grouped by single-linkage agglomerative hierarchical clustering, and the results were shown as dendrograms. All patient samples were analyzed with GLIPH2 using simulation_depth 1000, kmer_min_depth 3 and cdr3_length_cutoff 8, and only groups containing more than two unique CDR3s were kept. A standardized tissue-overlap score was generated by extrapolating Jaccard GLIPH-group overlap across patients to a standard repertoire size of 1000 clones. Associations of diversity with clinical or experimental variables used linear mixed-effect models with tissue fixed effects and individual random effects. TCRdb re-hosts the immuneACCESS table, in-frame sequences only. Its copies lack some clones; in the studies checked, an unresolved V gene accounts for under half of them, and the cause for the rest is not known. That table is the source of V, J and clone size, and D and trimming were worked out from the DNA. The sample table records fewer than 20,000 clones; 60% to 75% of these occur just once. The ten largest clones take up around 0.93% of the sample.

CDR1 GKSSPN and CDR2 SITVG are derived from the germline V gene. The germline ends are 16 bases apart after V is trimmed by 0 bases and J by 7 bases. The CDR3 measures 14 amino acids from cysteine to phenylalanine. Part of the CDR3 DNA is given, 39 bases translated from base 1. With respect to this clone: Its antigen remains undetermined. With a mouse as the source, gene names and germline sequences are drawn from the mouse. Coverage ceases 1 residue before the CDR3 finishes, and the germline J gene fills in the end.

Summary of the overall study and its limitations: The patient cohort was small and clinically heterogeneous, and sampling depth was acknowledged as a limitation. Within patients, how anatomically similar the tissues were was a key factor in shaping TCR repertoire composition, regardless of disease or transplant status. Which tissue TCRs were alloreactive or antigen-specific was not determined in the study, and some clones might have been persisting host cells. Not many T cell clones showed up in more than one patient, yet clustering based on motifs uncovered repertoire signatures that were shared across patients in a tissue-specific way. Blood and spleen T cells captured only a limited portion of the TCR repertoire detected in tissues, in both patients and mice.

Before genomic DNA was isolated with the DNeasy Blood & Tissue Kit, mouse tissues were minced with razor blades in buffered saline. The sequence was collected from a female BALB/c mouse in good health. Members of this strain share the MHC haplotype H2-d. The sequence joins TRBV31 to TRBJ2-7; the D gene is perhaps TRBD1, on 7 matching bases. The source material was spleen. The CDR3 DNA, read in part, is TGTGCCTGGAGTCTAAGGAGGGGGCGCAGGGAACAGTAC. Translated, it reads CAWSLRRGRREQY. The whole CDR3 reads CAWSLRRGRREQYF.